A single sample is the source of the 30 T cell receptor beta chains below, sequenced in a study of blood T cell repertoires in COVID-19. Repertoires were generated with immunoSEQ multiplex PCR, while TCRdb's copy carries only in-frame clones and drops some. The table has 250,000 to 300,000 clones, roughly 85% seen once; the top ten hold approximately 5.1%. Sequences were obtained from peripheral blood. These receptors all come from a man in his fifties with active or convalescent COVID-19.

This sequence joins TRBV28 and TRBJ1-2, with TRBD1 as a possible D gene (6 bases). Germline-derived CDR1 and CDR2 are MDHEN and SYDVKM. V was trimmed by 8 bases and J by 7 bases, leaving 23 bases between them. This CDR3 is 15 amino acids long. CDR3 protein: CASGPFMGAPGGYTF. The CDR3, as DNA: TGTGCCAGCGGACCCTTCATGGGGGCGCCGGGTGGCTACACCTTC.

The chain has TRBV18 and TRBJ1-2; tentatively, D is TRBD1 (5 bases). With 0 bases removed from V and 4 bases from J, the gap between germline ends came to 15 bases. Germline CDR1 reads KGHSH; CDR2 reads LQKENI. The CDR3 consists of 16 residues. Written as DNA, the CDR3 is TGTGCCAGCTCACCACCTGTCTCAGGGCATAGCTATGGCTACACCTTC. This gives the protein CASSPPVSGHSYGYTF.

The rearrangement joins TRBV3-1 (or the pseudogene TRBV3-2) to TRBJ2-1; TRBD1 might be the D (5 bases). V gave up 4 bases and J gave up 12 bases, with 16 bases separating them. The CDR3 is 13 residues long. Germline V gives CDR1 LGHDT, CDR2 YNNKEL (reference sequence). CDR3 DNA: TGTGCCAGCAGCCTCGGGTGGGGCCGCGTGCAGTTCTTC. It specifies CASSLGWGRVQFF.

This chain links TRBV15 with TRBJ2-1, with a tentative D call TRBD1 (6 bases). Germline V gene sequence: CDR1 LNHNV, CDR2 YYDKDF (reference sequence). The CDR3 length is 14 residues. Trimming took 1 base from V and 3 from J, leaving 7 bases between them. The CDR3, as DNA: TGTGCCACCAGCAGAGGGACAGACTACAATGAGCAGTTCTTC. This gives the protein CATSRGTDYNEQFF.

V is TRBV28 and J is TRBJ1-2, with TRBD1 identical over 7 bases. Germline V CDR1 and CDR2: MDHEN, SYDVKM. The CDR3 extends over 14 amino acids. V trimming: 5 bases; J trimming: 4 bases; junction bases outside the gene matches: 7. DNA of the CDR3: TGTGCCAGCAGTCAACAGACAGGGACCTATGGCTACACCTTC. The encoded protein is CASSQQTGTYGYTF.

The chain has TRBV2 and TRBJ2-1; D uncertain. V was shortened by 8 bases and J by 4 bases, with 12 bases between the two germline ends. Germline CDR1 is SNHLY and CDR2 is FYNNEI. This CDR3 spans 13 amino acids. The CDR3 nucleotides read TGTGCCAGCGACGGCGGATTGTACAATGAGCAGTTCTTC. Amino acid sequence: CASDGGLYNEQFF. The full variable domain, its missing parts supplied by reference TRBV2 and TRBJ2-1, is EPEVTQTPSHQVTQMGQEVILRCVPISNHLYFYWYRQILGQKVEFLVSFYNNEISEKSEIFDDQFSVERPDGSNFTLKIRSTKLEDSAMYFCASDGGLYNEQFFGPGTRLTVL.

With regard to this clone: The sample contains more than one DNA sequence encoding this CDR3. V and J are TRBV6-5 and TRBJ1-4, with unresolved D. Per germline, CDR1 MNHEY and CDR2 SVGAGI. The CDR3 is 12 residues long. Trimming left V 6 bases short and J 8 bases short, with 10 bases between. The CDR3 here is CASRAGGEKLFF. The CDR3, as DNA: TGTGCCAGCAGGGCAGGAGGGGAAAAACTGTTTTTT.

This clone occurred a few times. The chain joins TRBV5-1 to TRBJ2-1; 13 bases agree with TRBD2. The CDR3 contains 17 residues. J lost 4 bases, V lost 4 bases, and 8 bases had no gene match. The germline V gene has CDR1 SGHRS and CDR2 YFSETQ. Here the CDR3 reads CASSPGGLAGAYNEQFF. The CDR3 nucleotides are TGCGCCAGCAGCCCGGGCGGACTAGCGGGAGCATACAATGAGCAGTTCTTC.

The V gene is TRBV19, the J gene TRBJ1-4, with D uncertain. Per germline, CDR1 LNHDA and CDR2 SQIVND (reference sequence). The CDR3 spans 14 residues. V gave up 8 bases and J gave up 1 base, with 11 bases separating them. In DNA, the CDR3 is TGTGCCAGTCGACAAGTTATAACTAATGAAAAACTGTTTTTT. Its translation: CASRQVITNEKLFF. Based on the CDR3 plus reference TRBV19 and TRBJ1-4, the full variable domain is DGGITQSPKYLFRKEGQNVTLSCEQNLNHDAMYWYRQDPGQGLRLIYYSQIVNDFQKGDIAEGYSVSREKKESFPLTVTSAQKNPTAFYLCASRQVITNEKLFFGSGTQLSVL.

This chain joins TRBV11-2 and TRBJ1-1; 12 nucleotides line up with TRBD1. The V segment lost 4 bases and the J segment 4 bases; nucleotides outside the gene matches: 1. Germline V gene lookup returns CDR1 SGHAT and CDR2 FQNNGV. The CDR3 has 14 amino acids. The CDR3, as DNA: TGTGCCAGCAGCTGGGGACAGGGGGCCACTGAAGCTTTCTTT. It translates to CASSWGQGATEAFF.

The CDR3 DNA is TGTGCCAGCAGCCCACAGGGGGGGGGCCGAGTGGGAAAGGCAAATGCTGAAGCTTTCTTT. Translated: CASSPQGGGRVGKANAEAFF. The V call is TRBV21-1, the J call TRBJ1-1; the tabulated D call, TRBD1, remains unverified against the DNA. TRBV21-1 is a listed pseudogene. The CDR3 spans 20 residues.

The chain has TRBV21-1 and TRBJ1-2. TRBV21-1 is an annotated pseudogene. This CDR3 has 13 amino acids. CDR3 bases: TGTGCCAGCACCACGGGGAAGCACTATGGCTACACCTTC. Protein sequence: CASTTGKHYGYTF.

CDR3 sequence: CAISEEQRPNQPQHF. CDR3 in DNA: TGTGCCATCAGTGAAGAACAGAGACCCAATCAGCCCCAGCATTTT. The chain carries TRBV10-3 and TRBJ1-5; D not certain. CDR3 length equals 15 residues. V was trimmed by 3 bases and J by 3 bases, leaving 12 bases between them. Germline CDR1 ENHRY, CDR2 SYGVKD.

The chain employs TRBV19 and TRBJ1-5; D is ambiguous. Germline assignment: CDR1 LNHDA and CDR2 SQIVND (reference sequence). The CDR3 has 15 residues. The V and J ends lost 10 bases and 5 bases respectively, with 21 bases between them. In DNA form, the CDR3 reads TGTGCCACCCTACCGGGGTGGGGTAGTCATCAGCCCCAGCATTTT. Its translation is CATLPGWGSHQPQHF.

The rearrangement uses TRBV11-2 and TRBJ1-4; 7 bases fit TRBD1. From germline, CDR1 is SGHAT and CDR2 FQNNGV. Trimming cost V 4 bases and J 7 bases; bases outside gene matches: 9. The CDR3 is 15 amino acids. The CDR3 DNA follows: TGTGCCAGCAGCTCGACGACAGGGCGGCCTGAAAAACTGTTTTTT. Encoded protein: CASSSTTGRPEKLFF.

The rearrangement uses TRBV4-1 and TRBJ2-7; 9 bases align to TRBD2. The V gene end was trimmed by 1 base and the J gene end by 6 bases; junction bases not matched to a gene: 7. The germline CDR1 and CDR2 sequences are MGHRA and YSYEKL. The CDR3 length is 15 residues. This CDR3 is CASSQVGSGSTEQYF. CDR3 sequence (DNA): TGCGCCAGCAGCCAAGTAGGTAGCGGGAGTACCGAGCAGTACTTC.

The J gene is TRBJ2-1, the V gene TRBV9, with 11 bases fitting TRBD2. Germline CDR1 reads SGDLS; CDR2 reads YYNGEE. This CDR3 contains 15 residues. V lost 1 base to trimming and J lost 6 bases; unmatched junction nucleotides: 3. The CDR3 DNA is TGTGCCAGCAGCGTATCTAGCGGGAGGATCAATGAGCAGTTCTTC. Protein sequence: CASSVSSGRINEQFF.

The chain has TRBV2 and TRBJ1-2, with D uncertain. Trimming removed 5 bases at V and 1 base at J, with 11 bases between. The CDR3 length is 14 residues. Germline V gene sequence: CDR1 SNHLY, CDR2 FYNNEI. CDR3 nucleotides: TGTGCCAGCAGTAGGCGGGGAGTTAACTATGGCTACACCTTC. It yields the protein CASSRRGVNYGYTF.

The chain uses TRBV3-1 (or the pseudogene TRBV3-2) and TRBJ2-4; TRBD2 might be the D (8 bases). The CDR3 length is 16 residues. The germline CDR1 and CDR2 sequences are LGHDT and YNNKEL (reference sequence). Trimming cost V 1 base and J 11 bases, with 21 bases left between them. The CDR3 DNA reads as TGTGCCAGCAGCCAAGCAGGGGGACTAGGGGTTGCCTTTCAGTACTTC. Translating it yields CASSQAGGLGVAFQYF.

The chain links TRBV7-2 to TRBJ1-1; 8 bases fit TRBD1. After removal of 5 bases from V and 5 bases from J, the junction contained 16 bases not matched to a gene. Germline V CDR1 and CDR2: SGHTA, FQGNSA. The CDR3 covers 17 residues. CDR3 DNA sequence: TGTGCCAGCAGCCCCTCTCGACAGGGGAAGCGGGGAACTGAAGCTTTCTTT. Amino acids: CASSPSRQGKRGTEAFF.

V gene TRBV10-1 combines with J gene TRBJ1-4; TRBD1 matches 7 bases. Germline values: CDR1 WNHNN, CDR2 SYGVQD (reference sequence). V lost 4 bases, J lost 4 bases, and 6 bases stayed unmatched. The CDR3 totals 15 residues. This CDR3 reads CASSAGQALNEKLFF. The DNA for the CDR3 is TGCGCCAGCAGTGCTGGACAGGCTCTTAATGAAAAACTGTTTTTT.

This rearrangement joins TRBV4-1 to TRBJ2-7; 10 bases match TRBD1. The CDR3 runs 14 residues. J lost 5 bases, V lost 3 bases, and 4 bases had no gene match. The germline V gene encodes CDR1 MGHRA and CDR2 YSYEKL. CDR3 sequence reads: CASSHPGQGDEQYF. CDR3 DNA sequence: TGCGCCAGCAGCCACCCCGGACAGGGGGACGAGCAGTACTTC.

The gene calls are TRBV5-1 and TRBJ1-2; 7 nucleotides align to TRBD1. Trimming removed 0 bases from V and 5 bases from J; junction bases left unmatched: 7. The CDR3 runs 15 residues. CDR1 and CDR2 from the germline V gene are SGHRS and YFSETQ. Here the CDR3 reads CASSLGQGKAYGYTF. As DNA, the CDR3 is TGCGCCAGCAGCTTGGGACAGGGAAAAGCGTATGGCTACACCTTC.

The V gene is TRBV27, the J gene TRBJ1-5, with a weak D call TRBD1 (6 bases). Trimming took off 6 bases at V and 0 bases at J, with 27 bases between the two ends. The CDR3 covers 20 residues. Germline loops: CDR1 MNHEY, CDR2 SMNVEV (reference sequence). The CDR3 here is CASSLPSPGVKTYSNQPQHF. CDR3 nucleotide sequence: TGTGCCAGCAGCCTTCCCTCTCCAGGGGTGAAGACGTATAGCAATCAGCCCCAGCATTTT.

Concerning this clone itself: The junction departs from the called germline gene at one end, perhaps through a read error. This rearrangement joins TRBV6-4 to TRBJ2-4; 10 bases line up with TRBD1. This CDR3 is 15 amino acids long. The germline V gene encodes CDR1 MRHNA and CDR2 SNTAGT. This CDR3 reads CASSPGTGARNIQYF. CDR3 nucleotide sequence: TGTGCCAGCAGTCCCGGGACAGGGGCCAGAAACATTCAGTACTTC.

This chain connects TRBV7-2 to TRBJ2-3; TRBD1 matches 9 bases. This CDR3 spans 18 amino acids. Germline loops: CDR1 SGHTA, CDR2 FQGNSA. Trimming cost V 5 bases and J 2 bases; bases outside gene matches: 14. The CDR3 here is CASSLTGGQGFYTDTQYF. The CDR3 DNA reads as TGTGCCAGCAGCCTCACTGGGGGACAGGGTTTCTACACAGATACGCAGTATTTT.

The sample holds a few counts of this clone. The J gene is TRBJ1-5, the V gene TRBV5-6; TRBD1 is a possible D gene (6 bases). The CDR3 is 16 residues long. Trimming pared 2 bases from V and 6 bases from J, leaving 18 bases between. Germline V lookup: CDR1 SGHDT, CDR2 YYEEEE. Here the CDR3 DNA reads TGTGCCAGCAGCTTCGCTGAGACAGGACCAAGTCAGCCCCAGCATTTT. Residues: CASSFAETGPSQPQHF.

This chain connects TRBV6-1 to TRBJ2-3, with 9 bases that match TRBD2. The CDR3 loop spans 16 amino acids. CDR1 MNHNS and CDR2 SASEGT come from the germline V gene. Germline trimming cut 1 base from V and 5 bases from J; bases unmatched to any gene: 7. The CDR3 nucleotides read TGTGCCAGCAGTGAAGTTGCGGGAGGGTCCGGAGATACGCAGTATTTT. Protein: CASSEVAGGSGDTQYF.

The DNA of the CDR3 is TGTGCCAGCAGTTACGGGGAGACTGAAGCTTTCTTT. It codes for CASSYGETEAFF. The chain recombines TRBV6-6 with TRBJ1-1, with unresolved D. Germline CDR1 is MNHNY and CDR2 is SVGAGI (reference sequence). This CDR3 has 12 amino acids. V was clipped by 2 bases and J by 5 bases, with 6 bases between them.

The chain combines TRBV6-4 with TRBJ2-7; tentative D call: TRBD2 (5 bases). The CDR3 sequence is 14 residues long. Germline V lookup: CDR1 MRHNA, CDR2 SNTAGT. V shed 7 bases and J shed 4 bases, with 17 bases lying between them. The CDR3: CASTPPGKKYEQYF. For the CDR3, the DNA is TGTGCCAGCACCCCTCCGGGAAAAAAGTACGAGCAGTACTTC.